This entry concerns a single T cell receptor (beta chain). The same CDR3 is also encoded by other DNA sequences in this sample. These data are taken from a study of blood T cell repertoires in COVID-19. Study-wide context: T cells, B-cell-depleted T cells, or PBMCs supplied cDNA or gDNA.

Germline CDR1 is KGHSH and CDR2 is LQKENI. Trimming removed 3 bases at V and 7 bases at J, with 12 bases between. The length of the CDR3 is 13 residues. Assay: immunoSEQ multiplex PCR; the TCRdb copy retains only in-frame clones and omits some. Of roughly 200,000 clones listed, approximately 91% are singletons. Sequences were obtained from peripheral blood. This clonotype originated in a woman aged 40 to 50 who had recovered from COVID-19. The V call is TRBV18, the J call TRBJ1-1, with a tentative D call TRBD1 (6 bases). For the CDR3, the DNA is TGTGCCAGCTCACCGGGGGGGGCCGGTGAAGCTTTCTTT. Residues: CASSPGGAGEAFF.